This T cell receptor beta chain was sequenced in a study of T cells after yellow fever vaccination. Study context: The SMART-Seq v4 Ultra Low Input method served to prepare the low-cell-number fractions.

In germline, CDR1 is KGHSH, CDR2 LQKENI. This CDR3 has 14 amino acids. Deletions cut 5 bases from V and 5 bases from J, with 16 bases between. The authors made TCR cDNA by 5'RACE template switching, adding a universal primer site and UMIs. Via MiXCR, TCRdb re-called the 5' RACE reads, giving one row per CDR3 protein. The sample comprises 200,000 to 250,000 distinct CDR3 sequences, approximately 3.3% of which are singletons, and around 3.3% rests with the top ten. This clonotype has only a few counts. Its antigen is not known. Broader study findings: Clones that expanded after primary vaccination mostly reappeared after the booster (roughly 97% CD4, 75% to 90% CD8).

This rearrangement joins TRBV18 to TRBJ2-7, with a tentative D call TRBD1 (6 bases). The TCR comes from a man aged 18 to 29 who received the YFV17D yellow fever vaccine. Source: CD4+ T cells sorted from PBMCs, taken 10 days after the yellow fever booster vaccination. CDR3 region: CASSVGQPFHEQYV. CDR3 in DNA: TGTGCCAGCTCAGTCGGACAGCCTTTCCACGAGCAGTACGTC.